This TCR beta chain emerged from a study of blood T cells in healthy people across ages. Whole-study findings and limits: The study found more naive CD4+ cells and higher diversity in long-lived than aged donors. Across samples, TCR beta diversity tracked strongly with naive T cell percentage. Per million T cells, TCR beta diversity dropped about linearly as age rose.

The CDR3 spans 11 residues. Germline V gene data show CDR1 as ENHRY and CDR2 as SYGVKD. In this sample, this clonotype turned up a few times. Its specificity is unknown. A J-beta primer mix and a sample-barcoded 5' primer were used in a second PCR of about 7 to 12 cycles. All cDNA molecules were each tagged by a template-switch adaptor with 12 random nucleotides. TCRdb itself ran the 5' RACE reads through MiXCR, one entry per CDR3 protein. The repertoire consists of roughly 730,000 distinct CDR3 sequences, with approximately 53% occurring once and the leading ten covering around a quarter. The receptor was derived from a man between 40 and 49 years old in good health. Sequencing was carried out using blood. The rearrangement links TRBV10-3 to TRBJ2-4; D possibly uses TRBD1 or TRBD2 (5 bases each). Matching the DNA end better, TRBJ2-7 makes the J call doubtful. CDR3 protein: CAIRVGDEQYF. The CDR3 region has the DNA TGTGCCATCAGGGTGGGGGACGAGCAGTACTTC.